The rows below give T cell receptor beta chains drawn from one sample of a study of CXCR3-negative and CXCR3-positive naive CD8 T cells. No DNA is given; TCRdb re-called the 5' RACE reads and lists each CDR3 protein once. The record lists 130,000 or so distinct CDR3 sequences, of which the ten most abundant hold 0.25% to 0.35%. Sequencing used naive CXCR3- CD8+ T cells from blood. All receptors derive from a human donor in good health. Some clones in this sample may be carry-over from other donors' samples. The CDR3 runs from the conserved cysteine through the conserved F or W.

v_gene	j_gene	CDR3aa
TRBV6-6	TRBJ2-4	CASSGQGVLLNADAQKNIQYF
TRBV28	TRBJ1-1	CASRSGQGENTEAFF
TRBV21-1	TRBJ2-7	CASSRRSGGPYEQYF
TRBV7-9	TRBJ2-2	CASTSSFDPGELFF
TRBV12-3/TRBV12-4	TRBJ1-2	CASSLGQDGYTF
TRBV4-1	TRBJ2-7	CASSPRTDTTYEQYF
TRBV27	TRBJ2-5	CASSLGPSGETQYF
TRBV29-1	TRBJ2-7	CSVETAGSYEQYF
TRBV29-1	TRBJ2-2	CSVLGGTGELFF
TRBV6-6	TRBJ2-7	CASSYTTGYEQYF
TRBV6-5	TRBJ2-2	CATGSRGFYGELFF
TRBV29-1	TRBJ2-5	CSVELAGAGETQYF